This TCR beta chain was obtained from a study of blood T cell repertoires in COVID-19. Study as a whole: Researchers got acute and convalescent COVID-19 samples from the United States, Italy and Spain.

Original processing methods: Reference gene primer amplification yielded estimated nucleated cell counts. Method: immunoSEQ multiplex PCR; TCRdb's copy keeps in-frame clones and lacks some. V and J calls and clone size are as listed in that table; D and trimming were resolved from the DNA. This table holds approximately 150,000 clones, approximately 79% found once. Looked up from germline, CDR1 is SGHAT and CDR2 is FQDESV (reference sequence). Trimming took 6 bases from V and 2 from J, leaving 3 bases between them. The CDR3 totals 11 residues. This rearrangement joins TRBV11-1 to TRBJ2-3, with D hard to call. The source of this sequence is a middle-aged man with active or convalescent COVID-19. The specimen sequenced was peripheral blood. CDR3 amino acids: CASRLTDTQYF. As DNA, the CDR3 is TGTGCCAGCAGACTCACAGATACGCAGTATTTT.